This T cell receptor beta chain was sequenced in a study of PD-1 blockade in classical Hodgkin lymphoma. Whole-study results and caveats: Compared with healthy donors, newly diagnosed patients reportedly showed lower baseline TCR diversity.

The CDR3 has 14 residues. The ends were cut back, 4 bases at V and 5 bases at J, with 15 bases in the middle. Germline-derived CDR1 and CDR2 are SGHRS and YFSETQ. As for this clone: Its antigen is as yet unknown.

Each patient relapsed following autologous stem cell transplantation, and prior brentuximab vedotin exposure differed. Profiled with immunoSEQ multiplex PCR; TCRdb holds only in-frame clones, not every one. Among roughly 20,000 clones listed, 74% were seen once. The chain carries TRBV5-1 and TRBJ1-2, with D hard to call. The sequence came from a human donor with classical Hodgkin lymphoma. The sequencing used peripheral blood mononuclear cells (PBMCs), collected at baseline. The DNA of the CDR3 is TGCGCCAGCAGCCCTAAAAACGGAGAATATGGCTACACCTTC. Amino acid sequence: CASSPKNGEYGYTF.